A single sample is the source of the 5 T cell receptor beta chains below, sequenced in a study of T cells in Graves' hyperthyroidism and ophthalmopathy. Amplification of TCR beta CDR3 regions used RNA as the template. The HTBI primer set was used in a first-round RT-PCR of the TCR CDR3. TCRdb used MiXCR to reprocess the multiplex PCR reads, holding one entry per CDR3 protein. The table shows under 600,000 distinct CDR3 sequences, with roughly 15% occurring only once. Sequencing was carried out using blood. The receptor set was obtained from a middle-aged woman with Graves' ophthalmopathy.

This clonotype was found a few times. The chain uses TRBV7-8 and TRBJ1-6; D unclear. Trimming removed 2 bases from V and 7 bases from J, with 12 bases in between. The germline gives CDR1 SGHVS, CDR2 FQNEAQ. The CDR3 covers 15 residues. The CDR3 protein is CASSLSWGNNSPLHF. CDR3 DNA: TGTGCCAGCAGCTTAAGTTGGGGAAACAATTCACCCCTCCACTTT.

Only a few counts were recorded for this clonotype. The chain joins TRBV5-1 to TRBJ2-3; 10 bases match TRBD2. V was clipped by 3 bases and J by 4 bases; unmatched bases: 5. The CDR3 totals 15 residues. Germline V gene sequence: CDR1 SGHRS, CDR2 YFSETQ. CDR3: CASSYAAGGPDTQYF. CDR3 DNA: TGCGCCAGCAGCTACGCAGCGGGAGGGCCAGATACGCAGTATTTT.

The chain employs TRBV20-1 and TRBJ1-1; D is uncertain. Trimming removed 2 bases from V and 1 base from J, with 14 bases in between. CDR1 DFQATT and CDR2 SNEGSKA come from the germline V gene (reference sequence). The length of the CDR3 is 15 residues. CDR3 region: CSARLSGIRNTEAFF. DNA for the CDR3: TGCAGTGCTAGATTATCCGGGATCCGGAACACTGAAGCTTTCTTT.

Only a few counts were recorded for this clonotype. V and J are TRBV6-1 and TRBJ2-4; D unclear. V dropped 6 bases and J dropped 12 bases, with 24 bases sitting between them. The CDR3 extends over 15 amino acids. CDR1 MNHNS and CDR2 SASEGT come from the germline V gene. The DNA for the CDR3 is TGTGCCAGCAGGGAGACTTCGGTCTCCACTATTACTCAGTACTTC. Protein product: CASRETSVSTITQYF.

The CDR3 sequence: CASSLGQGETGELFF. CDR3 nucleotides: TGTGCCAGCAGTTTGGGGCAGGGAGAGACCGGGGAGCTGTTTTTT. The chain uses TRBV12-3 or TRBV12-4 and TRBJ2-2; D is perhaps TRBD1 or TRBD2 (5 bases each). Deletions cut 3 bases from V and 5 bases from J, with 13 bases between. The CDR3 loop spans 15 amino acids.